This TCR beta chain is from a study of shared clonotypes between healthy human individuals. Study-level points and caveats: Shared clonotypes: 4.5% to 6.5% naive CD4, about 3.3% naive CD8, less than 2.5% memory CD4, more than 0.3% memory CD8. Non-shared clonotypes showed lower generation probabilities than clonotypes common to all four donors.

Each replicate PCR on the sorted subsets used about 0.2 ug DNA (around 30,000 T cell genomes). The data were produced by immunoSEQ multiplex PCR, yet TCRdb's version contains in-frame clones alone and is incomplete. The sample carries about 590,000 clones, roughly 95% recorded once. About this clone itself: Its antigen is unidentified.

Germline loops: CDR1 MNHNY, CDR2 SVGAGI (reference sequence). Trimming removed 7 bases from V and 6 bases from J; junction bases left unmatched: 7. The CDR3 runs 13 residues. CD45RO-negative, CCR7-selected cells formed the naive CD8 fraction, which excluded terminally differentiated effector memory CD45RA+ cells. Sequencing was done on a sample of naive CD8+ T cells sorted from blood. The receptor's source is a woman in her 30s in good health. The chain employs TRBV6-6 and TRBJ2-7; 9 positions match TRBD1. DNA for the CDR3: TGTGCCAGCATGGGACAGGGTCTTTCCGAGCAGTACTTC. As protein: CASMGQGLSEQYF.